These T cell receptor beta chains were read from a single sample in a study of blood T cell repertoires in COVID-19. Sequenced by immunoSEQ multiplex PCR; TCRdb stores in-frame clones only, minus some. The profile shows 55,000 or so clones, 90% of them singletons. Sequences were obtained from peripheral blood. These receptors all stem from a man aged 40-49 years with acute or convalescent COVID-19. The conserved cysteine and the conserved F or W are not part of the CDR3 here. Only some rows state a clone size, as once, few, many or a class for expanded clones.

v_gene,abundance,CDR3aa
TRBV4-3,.,ASSQDSGGRQF
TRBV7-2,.,ASSLAQGPDQPQH
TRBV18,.,ASSPGDGGSGNTIY
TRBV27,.,ASSFFGTALEGNQPQH
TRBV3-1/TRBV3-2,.,ASSLSTSGGEQY
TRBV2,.,ASSERGDGANVLT
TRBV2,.,ASAGGGFSMINEQF
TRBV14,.,ASSPRSGPQGYEQY
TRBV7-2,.,ASSFKGRVSPNEQF
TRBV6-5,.,ASSYSRGNNSPLH
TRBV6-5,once,ASSYAGLAMYEQF
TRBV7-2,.,ATQPAGVGETQY
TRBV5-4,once,ASSFTSASTDTQY
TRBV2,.,ASREGTSRAYEQY
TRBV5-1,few,ASSLGATGQETQY
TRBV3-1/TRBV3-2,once,ASRSWGGDTEAF
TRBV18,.,ASSPGGAYGYT
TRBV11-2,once,ASSFRDRGDWSYEQY
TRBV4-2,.,ASSPRQTTNEKLF
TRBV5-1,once,ASQIDTAYEQY
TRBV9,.,ASSGTDYGYT
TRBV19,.,ASRKTYTSPLTGAGTEAF
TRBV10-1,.,ASSPDRSPYNEQF
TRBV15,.,ATSRDFRNTIY
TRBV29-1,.,SVSQASGNTIY
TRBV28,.,ASSLGGQDPKPQH
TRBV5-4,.,ASSPGTSGIGDTQY
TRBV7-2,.,ASSLDSLYGYT
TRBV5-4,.,ASSFGTGTYEQY
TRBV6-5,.,AIKGGNSPLH
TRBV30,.,ACLAGVETQY
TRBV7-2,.,ASSLALAGAGANVLT
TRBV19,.,ATRSTANSYSNQPQH
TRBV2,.,ASSEEGFREQY
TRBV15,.,ATSAQGVTGELF
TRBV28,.,ASSTTGQGARWTEAF
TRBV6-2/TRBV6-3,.,ASSRILAGTGELF
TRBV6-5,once,ASRLQGGRNNEQF
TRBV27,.,ASSFVGREKLF
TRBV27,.,ASSYRGNNEKLF
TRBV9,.,ASSATGGMNTEAF
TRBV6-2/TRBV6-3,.,ASSPRTQSYGYT
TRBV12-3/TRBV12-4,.,ASSLARSSLY
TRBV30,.,AWNSYGGKNEKLF
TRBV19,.,ASTRGFDNEKLF